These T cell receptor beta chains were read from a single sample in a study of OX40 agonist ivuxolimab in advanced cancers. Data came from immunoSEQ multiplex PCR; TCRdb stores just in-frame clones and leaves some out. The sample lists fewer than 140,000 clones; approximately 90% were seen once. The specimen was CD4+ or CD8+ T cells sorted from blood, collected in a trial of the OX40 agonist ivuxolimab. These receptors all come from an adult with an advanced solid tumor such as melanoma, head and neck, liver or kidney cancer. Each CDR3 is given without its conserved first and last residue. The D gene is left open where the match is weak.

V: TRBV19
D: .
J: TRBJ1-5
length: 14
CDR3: ASSTPPQYSNQPQH

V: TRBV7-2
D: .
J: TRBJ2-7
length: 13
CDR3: ASSLGSTGSYEQY

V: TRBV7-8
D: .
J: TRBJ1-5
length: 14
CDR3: ASSPQISGASQPQH

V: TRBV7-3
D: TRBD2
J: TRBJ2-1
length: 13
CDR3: ASSSQRGPYNEQF

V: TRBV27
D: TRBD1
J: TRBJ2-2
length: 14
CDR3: ASSFLRTGQAGELF

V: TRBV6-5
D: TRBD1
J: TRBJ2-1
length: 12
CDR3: ASTIRQGYNEQF

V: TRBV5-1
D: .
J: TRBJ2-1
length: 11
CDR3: ASSSRNYNEQF

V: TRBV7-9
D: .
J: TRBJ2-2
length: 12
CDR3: ASSRGLAGGELF

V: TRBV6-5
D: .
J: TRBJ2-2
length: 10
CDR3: ASSPEGGRVF

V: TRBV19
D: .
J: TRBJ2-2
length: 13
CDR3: ASSIAGSNTGELF

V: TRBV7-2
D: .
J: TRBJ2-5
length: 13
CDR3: ASSLAAGGQGAQY

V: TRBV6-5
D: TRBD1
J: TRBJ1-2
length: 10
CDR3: ASSTPGQGSA

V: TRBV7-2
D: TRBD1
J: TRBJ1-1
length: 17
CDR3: ASSPKEGDRVGDRTEAF

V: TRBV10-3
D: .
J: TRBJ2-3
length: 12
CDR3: AISEYGNTDTQY

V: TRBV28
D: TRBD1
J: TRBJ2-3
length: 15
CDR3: ASRSSPGQGLSDTQY

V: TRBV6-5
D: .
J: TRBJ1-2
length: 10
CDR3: ASSPGTYGYT

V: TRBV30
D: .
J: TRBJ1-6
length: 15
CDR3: AWSVARAGSYNSPLH

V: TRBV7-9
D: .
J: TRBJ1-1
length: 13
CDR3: ASSLLSTGNTEAF

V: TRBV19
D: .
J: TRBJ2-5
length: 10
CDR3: ASSGPSETQY

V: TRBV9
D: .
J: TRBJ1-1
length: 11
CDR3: ASSVVPGAEAF

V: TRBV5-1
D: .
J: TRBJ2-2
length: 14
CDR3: ASSLVLQGNTGELF

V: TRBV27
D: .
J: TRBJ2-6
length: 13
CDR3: ASSSTVSGANVLT

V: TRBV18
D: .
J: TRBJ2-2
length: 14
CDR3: ASSPPNRENTGELF

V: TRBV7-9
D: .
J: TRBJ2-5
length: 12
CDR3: ASSLSGSAETQY